Each of the 14 T cell receptor beta chains below was sequenced from the same sample in a study of blood T cells in healthy people across ages. Through a sample-barcoded 5' primer and a J-beta primer mix, a second PCR was run for about 6 to 12 cycles. TCRdb redid the calling of the 5' RACE reads with MiXCR, one entry per CDR3 protein. Of about 780,000 distinct CDR3 sequences in the sample, about half were seen once. The sample taken for sequencing was blood. The origin of the receptors is a man older than 75 in good health.

The chain has TRBV15 and TRBJ2-5, with 10 bases fitting TRBD2. CDR1 LNHNV and CDR2 YYDKDF come from the germline V gene (reference sequence). There are 15 residues in the CDR3. Trimming at V came to 4 bases and at J to 11 bases, leaving 13 bases not matched to a gene. This CDR3 is CATSIRAGGLNEQYF. In DNA, the CDR3 is TGTGCCACCAGCATCCGAGCGGGAGGGCTTAATGAGCAGTACTTC.

The chain carries TRBV5-1 and TRBJ2-7; 11 nucleotides line up with TRBD2. The CDR3 is 15 amino acids. J lost 7 bases, V lost 1 base, and 7 bases had no gene match. Germline V gene lookup returns CDR1 SGHRS and CDR2 YFSETQ. CDR3 residues: CASSLLGLAVNEQYF. CDR3 coding DNA: TGCGCCAGCAGCTTGCTGGGACTAGCGGTCAATGAGCAGTACTTC.

In its sample, this clonotype was seen a few times. The chain carries TRBV5-1 and TRBJ1-3; TRBD1 matches at 7 bases. The CDR3 contains 12 residues. The J segment lost 8 bases and the V segment lost 4 bases, leaving 3 bases of the junction unmatched. Germline V gene lookup returns CDR1 SGHRS and CDR2 YFSETQ. In DNA, the CDR3 is TGCGCCAGCAGCCTTGGGACAGACACCATATATTTT. Translated, it gives CASSLGTDTIYF.

The rearrangement links TRBV12-3 or TRBV12-4 to TRBJ2-3, with TRBD2 identical over 7 bases. CDR3 size: 13 residues. V was pared by 11 bases and J by 0 bases, with 5 bases of the junction left unmatched. CDR3 coding DNA: TGTGCCGTAACAGCGGGGAGCACAGATACGCAGTATTTT. Amino acids: CAVTAGSTDTQYF.

The genes are TRBV20-1 and TRBJ1-5; tentatively, D is TRBD1 (6 bases). CDR1 and CDR2 from the germline V gene are DFQATT and SNEGSKA (reference sequence). This CDR3 has 15 amino acids. Between the trimmed V and J ends, which lost 6 bases and 6 bases, there was a span of 21 bases. The CDR3 is CSAPYHGGLGQPQHF. Written as DNA, the CDR3 is TGCAGTGCGCCATACCACGGGGGCTTAGGTCAGCCCCAGCATTTT.

This clonotype was recorded a few times. The V gene is TRBV28, the J gene TRBJ2-5; 7 bases line up with TRBD2. Germline values: CDR1 MDHEN, CDR2 SYDVKM. V lost 2 bases to trimming and J lost 5 bases; unmatched junction nucleotides: 14. The CDR3 has 17 amino acids. Written as DNA, the CDR3 is TGTGCCAGCAGTTTACCCTCGGGACTAACTTCCGGGGAGACCCAGTACTTC. Residues: CASSLPSGLTSGETQYF. The full variable domain, completed using reference TRBV28 and TRBJ2-5, is DVKVTQSSRYLVKRTGEKVFLECVQDMDHENMFWYRQDPGLGLRLIYFSYDVKMKEKGDIPEGYSVSREKKERFSLILESASTNQTSMYLCASSLPSGLTSGETQYFGPGTRLLVL.

For the CDR3, the DNA is TGTGCCAGCAGGCACAGGGGGAATAATTCACCCCTCCACTTT. Translating gives CASRHRGNNSPLHF. V gene TRBV2 combines with J gene TRBJ1-6; 8 nucleotides agree with TRBD1. The length of the CDR3 is 14 residues. Germline loops: CDR1 SNHLY, CDR2 FYNNEI. Losses at the gene ends were 6 bases for V and 5 bases for J; bases not matched to a gene: 3.

The gene calls are TRBV20-1 and TRBJ2-1, with 7 positions matching TRBD1. CDR1 is DFQATT, CDR2 SNEGSKA, per germline (reference sequence). The CDR3 spans 14 residues. The V gene end was trimmed by 6 bases and the J gene end by 5 bases; junction bases not matched to a gene: 10. CDR3 region: CSADPGTDDNEQFF. CDR3 in DNA: TGCAGTGCAGACCCCGGGACAGACGACAATGAGCAGTTCTTC.

The chain carries TRBV29-1 and TRBJ2-3, with TRBD1 as a possible D gene (5 bases). Germline CDR1 is SQVTM and CDR2 is ANQGSEA. The CDR3 has 13 amino acids. Between the trimmed V and J ends, which lost 3 bases and 2 bases, there was a span of 9 bases. The CDR3 region is CSVEYRNTDTQYF. The CDR3 bases are TGCAGCGTTGAGTACAGGAACACAGATACGCAGTATTTT.

The sample holds a few counts of this clonotype. The chain is built from TRBV10-2 and TRBJ2-7; D perhaps matches TRBD2 (6 bases). Germline V gene sequence: CDR1 WSHSY, CDR2 SAAADI. V was pared by 0 bases and J by 4 bases, with 7 bases between. This CDR3 has 13 amino acids. This CDR3 is CASSESEGYEQYF. The CDR3 DNA is TGCGCCAGCAGTGAGTCGGAGGGTTACGAGCAGTACTTC.

The chain has TRBV3-1 and TRBJ2-7, with 7 positions matching TRBD2. The last part of the DNA fits TRBJ2-5 better; the J call may be wrong. CDR1 LGHDT and CDR2 YNNKEL come from the germline V gene (reference sequence). The CDR3 extends over 14 amino acids. The CDR3 DNA reads as TGTGCCAGCAGCAGCGGGATTGGGGCGGAGACCCAGTACTTC. It specifies CASSSGIGAETQYF.

This clonotype was counted between two and nine times. The J gene is TRBJ1-5, the V gene TRBV12-3 or TRBV12-4, with TRBD1 matching over 9 bases. This CDR3 contains 14 residues. Unmatched junction bases numbered 6, after V lost 5 bases and J lost 7 bases. CDR3 amino acids: CASSVPGQGQPQHF. DNA for the CDR3: TGTGCCAGCAGTGTTCCGGGACAGGGACAGCCCCAGCATTTT.

This clonotype was detected a few times. This CDR3 is CASRKRGRTDTQYF. The CDR3 nucleotides read TGTGCCAGCAGGAAGCGGGGACGCACAGATACGCAGTATTTT. The chain combines TRBV28 with TRBJ2-3; 7 bases are shared with TRBD2. The germline V gene encodes CDR1 MDHEN and CDR2 SYDVKM. V gave up 6 bases and J gave up 1 base; unmatched junction bases: 4. The CDR3 has 14 amino acids.

The CDR3 region is CASSSGTSGGTYEQYF. For the CDR3, the DNA is TGCGCCAGCAGCTCCGGGACTAGCGGGGGTACCTACGAGCAGTACTTC. This chain links TRBV5-1 with TRBJ2-7; 14 positions agree with TRBD2. Germline lookup yields CDR1 SGHRS and CDR2 YFSETQ. The CDR3 covers 16 residues. V lost 3 bases to trimming and J lost 2 bases; unmatched junction nucleotides: 4.